This T cell receptor beta chain was observed in a study of shared clonotypes between healthy human individuals. HIV-negative, healthy adults without recent acute infections or vaccinations were the donors. CD45RA-negative memory and CD45RA+ naive subsets were split from the CD4+ cells. This CDR3 region has 13 residues. Germline V gene lookup returns CDR1 SGHTA and CDR2 FQGNSA. Trimming stripped 0 bases from V and 2 bases from J, with 5 bases between. Every immunoSEQ plate was one replicate of a subset's evenly spread DNA. Per sorted-subset replicate PCR, input was roughly 200 ng DNA, representing tens of thousands of T cell genomes. Method: immunoSEQ multiplex PCR; TCRdb's copy keeps in-frame clones and lacks some. The sample lists 600,000 to 750,000 clones; 72% were seen once.

The chain joins TRBV7-2 to TRBJ2-7; perhaps TRBD2 as D (5 bases). This TCR came from a woman aged 25 to 39 in good health. The sample was memory CD4+ T cells sorted from blood. Subset denoted: CD45RA-negative fraction. CDR3 in amino acids: CASSLAGTYEQYF. CDR3 nucleotide sequence: TGTGCCAGCAGCTTAGCCGGGACCTACGAGCAGTACTTC.